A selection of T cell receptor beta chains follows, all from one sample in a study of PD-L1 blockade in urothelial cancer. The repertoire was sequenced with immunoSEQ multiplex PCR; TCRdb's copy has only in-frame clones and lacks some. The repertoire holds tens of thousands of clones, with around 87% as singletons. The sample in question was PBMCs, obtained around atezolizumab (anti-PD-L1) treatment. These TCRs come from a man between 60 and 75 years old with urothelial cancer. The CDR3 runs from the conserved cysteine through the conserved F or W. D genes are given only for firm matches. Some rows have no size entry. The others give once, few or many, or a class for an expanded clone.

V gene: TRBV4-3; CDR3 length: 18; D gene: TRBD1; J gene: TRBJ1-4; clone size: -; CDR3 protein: CASSLQRDRLATNEKLFF; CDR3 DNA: TGCGCCAGCAGCCTGCAGAGGGACAGACTTGCAACTAATGAAAAACTGTTTTTT
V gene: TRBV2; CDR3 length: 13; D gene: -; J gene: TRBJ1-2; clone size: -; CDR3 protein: CASSEDSSYGYTF; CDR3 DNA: TGTGCCAGCAGTGAAGACTCTTCCTATGGCTACACCTTC
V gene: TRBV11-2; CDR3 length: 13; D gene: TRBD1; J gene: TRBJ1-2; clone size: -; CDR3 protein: CASSQDRYYGYTF; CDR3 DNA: TGTGCCAGCAGCCAGGACAGGTACTATGGCTACACCTTC
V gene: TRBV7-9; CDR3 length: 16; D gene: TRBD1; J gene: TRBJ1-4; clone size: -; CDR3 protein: CASSLAPGQINEKLFF; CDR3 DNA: TGTGCCAGCAGCTTAGCCCCGGGACAGATTAATGAAAAACTGTTTTTT
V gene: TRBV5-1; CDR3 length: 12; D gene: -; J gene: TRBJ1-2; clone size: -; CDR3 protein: CASSSGQFGYTF; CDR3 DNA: TGCGCCAGCAGCTCCGGACAGTTTGGCTACACCTTC
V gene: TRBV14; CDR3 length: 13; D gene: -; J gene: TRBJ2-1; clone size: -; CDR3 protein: CASSQDRYNEQFF; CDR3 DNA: TGTGCCAGCAGCCAAGACCGGTACAATGAGCAGTTCTTC
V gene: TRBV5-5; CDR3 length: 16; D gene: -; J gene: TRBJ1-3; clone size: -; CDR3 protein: CASSLSPGGSGNTIYF; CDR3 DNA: TGTGCCAGCAGCTTGTCCCCTGGAGGGTCTGGAAACACCATATATTTT
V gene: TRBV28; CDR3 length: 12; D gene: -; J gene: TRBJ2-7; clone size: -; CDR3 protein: CATGSYSYEQYF; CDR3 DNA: TGTGCCACCGGGAGCTACTCCTACGAGCAGTACTTC
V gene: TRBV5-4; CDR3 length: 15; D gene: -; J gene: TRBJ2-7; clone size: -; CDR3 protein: CASSLGLGEAYEQYF; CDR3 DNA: TGTGCCAGCAGCCTAGGACTGGGAGAGGCCTACGAGCAGTACTTC
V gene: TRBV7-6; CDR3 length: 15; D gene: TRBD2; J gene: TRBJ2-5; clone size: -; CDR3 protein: CASSPGAGIQETQYF; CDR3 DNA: TGTGCCAGCAGCCCCGGAGCGGGGATTCAAGAGACCCAGTACTTC
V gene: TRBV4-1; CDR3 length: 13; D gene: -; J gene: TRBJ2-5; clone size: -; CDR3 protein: CASSSDGEETQYF; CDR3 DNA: TGCGCCAGCAGCAGCGACGGGGAAGAGACCCAGTACTTC
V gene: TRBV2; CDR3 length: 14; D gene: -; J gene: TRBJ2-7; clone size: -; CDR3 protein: CASLPVSNLYEQYF; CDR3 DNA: TGTGCCAGCCTCCCTGTGAGTAACCTCTACGAGCAGTACTTC
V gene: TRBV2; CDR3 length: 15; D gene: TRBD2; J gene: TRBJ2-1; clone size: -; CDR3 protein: CASSVLAGALDEQFF; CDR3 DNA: TGTGCCAGCAGTGTGCTAGCGGGGGCCTTGGATGAGCAGTTCTTC
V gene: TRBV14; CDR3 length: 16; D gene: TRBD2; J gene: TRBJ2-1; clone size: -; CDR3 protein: CASSPGLAGKLTEQFF; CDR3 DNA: TGTGCCAGCAGCCCAGGACTAGCGGGGAAACTGACTGAGCAGTTCTTC
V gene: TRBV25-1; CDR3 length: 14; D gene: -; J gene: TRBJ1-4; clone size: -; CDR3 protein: CASSDGAWNEKLFF; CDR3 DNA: TGTGCCAGCAGTGATGGGGCTTGGAATGAAAAACTGTTTTTT
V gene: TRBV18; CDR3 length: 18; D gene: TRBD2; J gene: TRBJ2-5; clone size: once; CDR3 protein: CASSPRSLAGGPQETQYF; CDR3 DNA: TGTGCCAGCTCACCACGGAGCCTAGCGGGGGGGCCCCAAGAGACCCAGTACTTC
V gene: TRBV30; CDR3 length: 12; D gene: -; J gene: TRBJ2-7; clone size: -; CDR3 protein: CAWSGQTYEQYF; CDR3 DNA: TGTGCCTGGTCCGGACAGACCTACGAGCAGTACTTC